This T cell receptor (beta chain) was obtained from a study of T cells in localized non-small cell lung cancer (TCRdb year 2020). Regarding the research as a whole: Comparing tumors with uninvolved tumor-adjacent lungs, the study looked at the T cell repertoires of a few hundred patients with early-stage NSCLC. The cohort was made up of fewer than 250 treatment-naive NSCLC patients whose localized lung tumors had been resected. NSCLC patients had a mean age of roughly 66 years, and fewer than 150 were male and around 110 female.

The immunoSEQ Assay was used to sequence TCR beta CDR3 regions from DNA. The original methods were these. To compute T cell density, TCR beta template counts were normalized to usable DNA, which was estimated by amplifying housekeeping genes. Using the preseqR package, richness was estimated by extrapolating to 120,000 templates for tissue samples and 400,000 templates for PBMC samples. Clonality was defined as one minus Pielou's evenness. Tissue-enriched TCRs were identified through differential abundance testing performed on productive amino-acid clonotypes, with a minimum total count of 5 and an alpha of 0.1. The Jaccard Index and the Morisita Overlap Index were used to measure repertoire overlap between compartments. TCR beta CDR3s were clustered by GLIPH together with public tetramer-defined viral CDR3s, and at least three viral sequences plus V-gene enrichment were required for viral motifs. The table comes from immuneACCESS by way of TCRdb, which keeps in-frame sequences with V and J called. Part of the clones is missing from these tables; in studies checked, under half for an unresolved V gene and the rest for unknown reasons. That table gives V, J and clone size, and the DNA gave D and trimming. This sample comprises tens of thousands of clones, roughly nine tenths of them detected only once. The ten top clones hold about 6.6% of the sample.

The V end gives up 0 bases and the J end 5 bases, leaving 3 bases in the junction not matched to a gene. The germline V gene encodes CDR1 SGHNT and CDR2 YYREEE (reference sequence). Reading from cysteine to phenylalanine, the CDR3 counts 14 amino acids. CDR3 DNA only is kept here, 42 bases in frame from base 1. A note on this clone: What antigen it recognizes has not been identified. Base qualities were left out, and no much larger clone turns up one base away.

At diagnosis, peripheral blood, uninvolved tumor-adjacent lung and tumor were collected and were preserved as a mix of fresh-frozen and FFPE material. Blood samples were analyzed as peripheral blood mononuclear cells for TCR repertoire profiling. The paper's findings and limits, for the study overall: A median of roughly 60 of the top 100 tumor clones were detected in paired uninvolved adjacent lung, and 28 of these tumor clones were also found among the top 100 clones of the paired uninvolved adjacent lung. Because the study design was exploratory, TCR variables were selected using unadjusted p-values without false-discovery rate correction. Uninvolved tumor-adjacent lung showed the highest T cell clonality, higher than tumor, which suggests more focused antigenic responses in the uninvolved tumor-adjacent lung. Because multi-region sequencing of the tumors was not done, intratumor heterogeneity could not be ruled out. Higher T cell density in blood was associated with longer overall survival, whereas higher clonality in adjacent lung was associated with shorter survival.

This sequence originates from a female donor aged 60 or older with stage I lung adenocarcinoma. This specimen consisted of peripheral blood, obtained before any cancer treatment. The receptor chain draws on TRBV5-4 and TRBJ1-1; 8 junctional bases match TRBD1. At the DNA level, the sequence is TGTGCCAGCAGCTTGGACAGGGGGAAGACTGAAGCTTTCTTT. Its coded protein is CASSLDRGKTEAFF.